In its sample, the clone carrying this T cell receptor beta chain was seen a few times. This entry comes from a study of blood T cell repertoires in COVID-19. The germline gives CDR1 SGHRS, CDR2 YFSETQ. The CDR3 loop spans 17 amino acids. The germline V and J ends were trimmed by 4 bases and 0 bases, with 19 bases remaining between them. Data came from immunoSEQ multiplex PCR; TCRdb stores just in-frame clones and leaves some out. Here the sample spans roughly 430,000 clones, 88% being singletons. The TCR originated in a woman aged 18-29 years who had been exposed to COVID-19. Sequencing was carried out using PBMCs or T cells enriched from blood (not recorded which). The rearrangement joins TRBV5-1 to TRBJ1-1, with D possibly TRBD1 on 5 matching bases. For the CDR3, the DNA is TGCGCCAGCAGCCTGAGCAGCGGGGGAGAATTGAACACTGAAGCTTTCTTT. Its translation is CASSLSSGGELNTEAFF.